This TCR beta chain was sequenced during a study of T cells in localized non-small cell lung cancer. Study-level points and caveats: Among blood samples, higher T cell density accompanied longer overall survival.

About this clone itself: What it binds is not known.

The protocol was immunoSEQ multiplex PCR, while the TCRdb copy is restricted to in-frame clones and leaves out a portion. The repertoire includes tens of thousands of clones, around 87% of them detected once, and more than 9% sits in the top ten. CDR1 is SGHRS, CDR2 YFSETQ, per germline. The CDR3 has 12 amino acids. Between the trimmed V and J ends, which lost 6 bases and 1 base, there was a span of 8 bases. This chain uses TRBV5-1 with TRBJ2-7, with D possibly matching TRBD1 (6 bases). The sequences come from PBMCs, collected before any cancer treatment. The origin of this receptor is a man between 40 and 75 years old with stage II squamous cell lung carcinoma. The CDR3 spells CASTGQSYEQYF. The CDR3 DNA follows: TGCGCCAGCACAGGACAGTCCTACGAGCAGTACTTC.